The 10 T cell receptor beta chains presented below share a single source sample, sequenced in a study of cytomegalovirus exposure and HLA in healthy donors (TCRdb year 2017). Libraries were made using the immunoSEQ multiplex PCR assay. A mixture of 60 forward primers for TCR Vbeta segments and 13 reverse primers for TCR Jbeta segments was used in the multiplex PCR. This is the immuneACCESS table as TCRdb keeps it, with only in-frame sequences that have V and J called. A part of the clones is gone; compared with another copy, unresolved V genes explain less than half, and the rest is unexplained. The table for this sample lists about 150,000 clones; around 68% of them were counted only once. The ten largest clonotypes hold 8% to 13% of the sample. The sequenced sample consisted of PBMCs. These receptors came from a man in his thirties or forties in good health and CMV-seropositive.

The rearrangement joins TRBV28 to TRBJ2-7; a possible D gene is TRBD2 (6 bases). The CDR3 sequence is 15 residues long. Germline loops: CDR1 MDHEN, CDR2 SYDVKM. V was pared by 6 bases and J by 2 bases, with 17 bases between. CDR3 bases: TGTGCCAGCAGACGGATAGGAGGGAAACCCTACGAGCAGTACTTC. Protein sequence: CASRRIGGKPYEQYF.

The chain couples TRBV11-2 to TRBJ1-1; D is perhaps TRBD1 (5 bases). The germline V gene encodes CDR1 SGHAT and CDR2 FQNNGV. Trimming shortened V by 2 bases and J by 0 bases, and 10 bases separated the two germline ends. The CDR3 consists of 15 residues. This chain's CDR3 is CASSLQGVMNTEAFF. The CDR3 DNA reads as TGTGCCAGCAGCTTACAAGGGGTCATGAACACTGAAGCTTTCTTT.

The chain combines TRBV6-4 with TRBJ2-1; 11 bases fit TRBD1. The V segment lost 4 bases and the J segment 8 bases; nucleotides outside the gene matches: 1. The length of the CDR3 is 13 residues. Germline CDR1 and CDR2: MRHNA and SNTAGT. In DNA form, the CDR3 reads TGTGCCAGCAGTGGGGACAGGGGGTATGAGCAGTTCTTC. Protein product: CASSGDRGYEQFF.

This chain uses TRBV30 with TRBJ2-1; 13 nucleotides match TRBD2. V lost 3 bases to trimming and J lost 12 bases; unmatched junction nucleotides: 11. The length of the CDR3 is 15 residues. CDR1 and CDR2 (germline): GTSNPN, SVGIG (reference sequence). The CDR3 protein is CAWRKLAGGPSRQFF. CDR3 coding DNA: TGTGCCTGGAGGAAACTAGCGGGAGGGCCGTCACGGCAGTTCTTC.

There are a few counts of this clone. The genes are TRBV4-2 and TRBJ2-3; D might be TRBD2 (6 bases). The CDR3 extends over 17 amino acids. With 0 bases removed from V and 2 bases from J, the gap between germline ends came to 15 bases. Germline lookup yields CDR1 LGHNA and CDR2 YNFKEQ. CDR3 coding DNA: TGTGCCAGCAGCCAAGAGGGACTTGGTCCCTCCACAGATACGCAGTATTTT. Translated: CASSQEGLGPSTDTQYF.

The rearrangement uses TRBV18 and TRBJ2-1, with 10 bases fitting TRBD1. CDR3 length: 14 residues. Germline V gene lookup returns CDR1 KGHSH and CDR2 LQKENI. With 6 bases clipped from V and 9 bases from J, the junction kept 8 bases outside the gene matches. Here the CDR3 DNA reads TGTGCCAGCTCGGGACAGGGGTACAATAGTGAGCAGTTCTTC. Protein product: CASSGQGYNSEQFF.

The rearrangement links TRBV27 to TRBJ1-6; possibly TRBD1 for D (6 bases). Looked up from germline, CDR1 is MNHEY and CDR2 is SMNVEV (reference sequence). The CDR3 runs 14 residues. Trimming removed 0 bases at V and 8 bases at J, with 8 bases between. CDR3 residues: CASSLSGGDSPLHF. CDR3 in DNA: TGTGCCAGCAGTTTATCAGGGGGTGATTCACCCCTCCACTTT.

The table lists this clone with many counts. The chain joins TRBV10-2 to TRBJ2-1; 7 nucleotides agree with TRBD2. Germline lookup yields CDR1 WSHSY and CDR2 SAAADI. Trimming removed 2 bases from V and 4 bases from J; junction bases left unmatched: 2. This CDR3 has 14 amino acids. CDR3 protein: CASSEREVYNEQFF. The CDR3 DNA reads TGCGCCAGCAGTGAGCGGGAGGTGTACAATGAGCAGTTCTTC.

The chain joins TRBV19 to TRBJ2-5; 8 bases map to TRBD2. With V trimmed by 5 bases and J by 5 bases, 7 bases remained unmatched. The V gene's germline CDR1 is LNHDA and CDR2 SQIVND (reference sequence). The CDR3 contains 14 residues. The CDR3 DNA follows: TGTGCCAGTAGTCTAGGGACTAGTCGGGAGACCCAGTACTTC. Its translation: CASSLGTSRETQYF.

The chain uses TRBV4-1 and TRBJ2-1, with 11 bases aligning to TRBD2. Trimming at V came to 5 bases and at J to 4 bases, leaving 4 bases not matched to a gene. CDR3 length equals 15 residues. Germline V gene sequence: CDR1 MGHRA, CDR2 YSYEKL. This CDR3 is CASSYRTSGYNEQFF. In nucleotides, the CDR3 is TGCGCCAGCAGCTATAGGACTAGCGGGTACAATGAGCAGTTCTTC.